This T cell receptor beta chain was observed in a study of T cell responses to AZD1222 COVID-19 vaccine. This clone occurred a few times. The antigen is unknown. Repertoires were generated with immunoSEQ multiplex PCR, while TCRdb's copy carries only in-frame clones and drops some. The sample records nearly 110,000 clones, nearly 90% being singletons. The CDR3 has 16 amino acids. V lost 3 bases and J lost 10; bases outside the gene matches: 11. Germline CDR1 reads LGHDT; CDR2 reads YNNKEL (reference sequence). The study, taken as a whole, reports: Spike-specific TCR depth and breadth grew after two AZD1222 doses. Baseline seropositives among AZD1222 recipients totaled only five to seven.

This receptor was identified in an adult who received the AZD1222 COVID-19 vaccine. V usage is TRBV3-1 (or the pseudogene TRBV3-2) and J usage is TRBJ2-5; 13 nucleotides match TRBD2. The sequenced sample was peripheral blood, obtained 28 days after the second AZD1222 dose. CDR3 DNA sequence: TGTGCCAGCAGCCAGATACAACTAGCGGGGGGGCGACACCAGTACTTC. Translation gives CASSQIQLAGGRHQYF.